A single sample gave rise to the 25 T cell receptor beta chains below, sequenced in a study of PD-1 blockade in classical Hodgkin lymphoma. Profiling relied on immunoSEQ multiplex PCR, and the TCRdb table lists in-frame clones only, not all of them. There are fewer than 65,000 clones in the sample; over 85% occur only once, and roughly a tenth lies in the top ten. Each patient's relapse followed autologous stem cell transplantation, and brentuximab vedotin exposure varied. The sample in question was peripheral blood mononuclear cells (PBMCs), obtained at baseline. The origin of the receptors is a human donor with classical Hodgkin lymphoma.

CDR3 sequence (DNA): TGTGCCAGTAGTATGGGACAGGGGGTCTACGAGCAGTACTTC. This encodes CASSMGQGVYEQYF. This rearrangement joins TRBV19 to TRBJ2-7, with 11 nucleotides matching TRBD1. Looked up from germline, CDR1 is LNHDA and CDR2 is SQIVND (reference sequence). V shed 3 bases and J 3 bases; nucleotides not matched to a gene: 1. This CDR3 comprises 14 residues.

The J gene is TRBJ2-5, the V gene TRBV10-2; 8 bases align to TRBD1. With V trimmed by 5 bases and J by 5 bases, 4 bases remained unmatched. The V gene's germline CDR1 is WSHSY and CDR2 SAAADI. The CDR3 has 13 amino acids. CDR3 protein: CASSRTGWETQYF. In DNA form, the CDR3 reads TGCGCCAGCAGTCGGACAGGGTGGGAGACCCAGTACTTC.

This clone was recorded a few times. The chain recombines TRBV6-6 with TRBJ2-3, with D uncertain. The length of the CDR3 is 13 residues. Between the trimmed V and J ends, which lost 3 bases and 4 bases, there was a span of 8 bases. From germline, CDR1 is MNHNY and CDR2 SVGAGI (reference sequence). The CDR3 DNA follows: TGTGCCAGCAGTTATGAAATTTCAGATACGCAGTATTTT. Protein: CASSYEISDTQYF.

The chain links TRBV9 to TRBJ2-1, with TRBD2 matching 11 bases. The ends lost 0 bases at V and 4 bases at J; junction bases unmatched: 0. The CDR3 totals 15 residues. The germline CDR1 and CDR2 sequences are SGDLS and YYNGEE. The CDR3 region is CASSVGTSGYNEQFF. The CDR3, as DNA: TGTGCCAGCAGCGTAGGGACTAGCGGGTACAATGAGCAGTTCTTC.

The J gene is TRBJ2-1, the V gene TRBV18; 9 nucleotides align to TRBD1. The CDR3 is 14 amino acids. The V segment lost 3 bases and the J segment 7 bases; nucleotides outside the gene matches: 4. Per germline, CDR1 KGHSH and CDR2 LQKENI. CDR3 sequence: CASSPGQGLNEQFF. The DNA for the CDR3 is TGTGCCAGCTCACCCGGACAGGGGCTTAATGAGCAGTTCTTC.

The sample holds one count of this clone. The chain has TRBV18 and TRBJ1-3; D unresolved. The germline V and J ends were trimmed by 2 bases and 0 bases, with 11 bases remaining between them. The CDR3 sequence is 16 residues long. Germline-derived CDR1 and CDR2 are KGHSH and LQKENI. CDR3 bases: TGTGCCAGCTCACCAACCCTCGATATCTCTGGAAACACCATATATTTT. It specifies CASSPTLDISGNTIYF.

The V and J genes are TRBV5-1 and TRBJ1-4; no reliable D call. The CDR3 covers 15 residues. Germline V gene sequence: CDR1 SGHRS, CDR2 YFSETQ. The ends were cut back, 4 bases at V and 4 bases at J, with 14 bases in the middle. The CDR3: CASSKAQRDNEKLFF. The DNA for the CDR3 is TGCGCCAGCAGCAAGGCACAGCGGGATAATGAAAAACTGTTTTTT.

The chain combines TRBV7-9 with TRBJ2-3; D gene uncertain. The germline V gene encodes CDR1 SEHNR and CDR2 FQNEAQ (reference sequence). CDR3 length: 15 residues. Deletions cut 2 bases from V and 4 bases from J, with 13 bases between. The CDR3 coding sequence is TGTGCCAGCAGCTTATCTGGCGGAGTTCCAGATACGCAGTATTTT. Translated: CASSLSGGVPDTQYF.

This sequence joins TRBV29-1 and TRBJ2-1; TRBD1 or TRBD2 may be the D gene (5 bases each). The germline V gene encodes CDR1 SQVTM and CDR2 ANQGSEA. Trimming shortened V by 0 bases and J by 0 bases, and 24 bases separated the two germline ends. The CDR3 has 20 residues. The CDR3, as DNA: TGCAGCGTTGAAGAGTGGGATAGCGCTACCGGTGGGGGCTCCTACAATGAGCAGTTCTTC. Protein sequence: CSVEEWDSATGGGSYNEQFF.

The chain has TRBV5-6 and TRBJ2-7, with no clear D. Germline-derived CDR1 and CDR2 are SGHDT and YYEEEE. V was trimmed by 4 bases and J by 2 bases, leaving 7 bases between them. This CDR3 has 12 residues. Written as DNA, the CDR3 is TGTGCCAGCAGCGAAGCCACCTACGAGCAGTACTTC. Its protein product is CASSEATYEQYF. Full variable domain (outside the CDR3, taken from reference TRBV5-6 and TRBJ2-7): DAGVTQSPTHLIKTRGQQVTLRCSPKSGHDTVSWYQQALGQGPQFIFQYYEEEERQRGNFPDRFSGHQFPNYSSELNVNALLLGDSALYLCASSEATYEQYFGPGTRLTVT.

J is TRBJ1-2 and V is TRBV18; TRBD1 is a possible D gene (5 bases). Germline assignment: CDR1 KGHSH and CDR2 LQKENI. The CDR3 is 14 amino acids. The V and J ends lost 3 bases and 0 bases respectively, with 8 bases between them. CDR3 sequence: CASSPGVANYGYTF. The CDR3, as DNA: TGTGCCAGCTCACCGGGGGTAGCTAACTATGGCTACACCTTC.

This clone was counted only a few times. The rearrangement uses TRBV5-1 and TRBJ1-5; 7 positions agree with TRBD1. Germline V lookup: CDR1 SGHRS, CDR2 YFSETQ. This CDR3 has 15 amino acids. The ends lost 5 bases at V and 2 bases at J; junction bases unmatched: 7. CDR3 sequence (DNA): TGCGCCAGCAGTTACACAGGGGCGCGCAATCAGCCCCAGCATTTT. Amino acid sequence: CASSYTGARNQPQHF.

V and J are TRBV28 and TRBJ1-6, with D possibly matching TRBD1 (6 bases). The CDR3 is 17 amino acids. The germline V gene encodes CDR1 MDHEN and CDR2 SYDVKM. Trimming stripped 6 bases from V and 7 bases from J, with 22 bases between. CDR3 loop: CASSRPLPGHTNSPLHF. The CDR3 nucleotides are TGTGCCAGCAGCCGACCTCTTCCGGGACACACGAATTCACCCCTCCACTTT.

The chain employs TRBV7-9 and TRBJ2-3; 12 nucleotides line up with TRBD2. This CDR3 is built from 15 residues. Germline V CDR1 and CDR2: SEHNR, FQNEAQ (reference sequence). The J segment lost 6 bases and the V segment lost 5 bases, leaving 6 bases of the junction unmatched. CDR3 sequence: CASSPSGRAPDTQYF. CDR3 DNA: TGTGCCAGCAGCCCTAGCGGGAGGGCCCCGGATACGCAGTATTTT.

The sample holds a few counts of this clone. This rearrangement joins TRBV28 to TRBJ1-6, with 8 bases that match TRBD1. This CDR3 is built from 15 residues. Germline V gene data show CDR1 as MDHEN and CDR2 as SYDVKM. V was clipped by 3 bases and J by 9 bases; unmatched bases: 7. For the CDR3, the DNA is TGTGCCAGCAGTTTGATTGGACAGGGTGGTTCACCCCTCCACTTT. It codes for CASSLIGQGGSPLHF.

CDR3 bases: TGTGCTAGCACCCCGTCGGTGGGAACAAGTGAGCAGTTCTTC. This translates into CASTPSVGTSEQFF. The chain is built from TRBV12-5 and TRBJ2-1; D unclear. Germline V lookup: CDR1 LGHNT, CDR2 FRNRAP. V was pared by 9 bases and J by 9 bases, with 21 bases between. This CDR3 is 14 amino acids long.

This chain links TRBV9 with TRBJ2-3; D is ambiguous. CDR1 is SGDLS and CDR2 is YYNGEE in the germline V gene. CDR3 length equals 13 residues. The V and J ends lost 0 bases and 5 bases respectively, with 7 bases between them. The chain's CDR3 is CASSVGVLDTQYF. In DNA form, the CDR3 reads TGTGCCAGCAGCGTAGGGGTTTTAGATACGCAGTATTTT.

The chain recombines TRBV7-3 with TRBJ1-5; D gene ambiguous. The V end lost 2 bases, the J end lost 4 bases, and 15 bases lay between the germline ends. This CDR3 spans 16 amino acids. The germline V gene encodes CDR1 SGHTA and CDR2 FQGTGA. DNA of the CDR3: TGTGCCAGCAGCTTACGAGTGGGGTCGTGTAATCAGCCCCAGCATTTT. It encodes CASSLRVGSCNQPQHF.

V usage is TRBV27 and J usage is TRBJ2-7, with a possible D match to TRBD1 (6 bases). Trimming shortened V by 5 bases and J by 3 bases, and 17 bases separated the two germline ends. The V gene's germline CDR1 is MNHEY and CDR2 SMNVEV (reference sequence). The CDR3 covers 15 residues. CDR3 region: CASSPPGHFVYEQYF. CDR3 DNA sequence: TGTGCCAGCAGTCCACCGGGACACTTTGTCTACGAGCAGTACTTC.

This clone was seen a handful of times. The rearrangement uses TRBV10-1 and TRBJ2-1; D unclear. Germline V gene data show CDR1 as WNHNN and CDR2 as SYGVQD (reference sequence). The length of the CDR3 is 11 residues. V was cut by 8 bases and J by 5 bases, with 7 bases left in between. The CDR3, as DNA: TGCGCCAGCGGGGATAACAATGAGCAGTTCTTC. It yields the protein CASGDNNEQFF.

V usage is TRBV5-6 and J usage is TRBJ1-5; D gene uncertain. From germline, CDR1 is SGHDT and CDR2 YYEEEE. V was cut by 2 bases and J by 4 bases, with 4 bases left in between. This CDR3 contains 12 residues. The chain's CDR3 is CASSLVNQPQHF. DNA for the CDR3: TGTGCCAGCAGCTTAGTTAATCAGCCCCAGCATTTT.

This clone was seen a few times. The chain uses TRBV28 and TRBJ2-7; 7 nucleotides agree with TRBD1. The CDR3 has 12 residues. Germline lookup yields CDR1 MDHEN and CDR2 SYDVKM. V shed 10 bases, J shed 3 bases, and the junction held 6 bases outside the gene matches. CDR3: CAIRGGGYEQYF. The CDR3 DNA reads TGTGCCATTCGAGGGGGCGGCTACGAGCAGTACTTC.

This chain joins TRBV28 and TRBJ2-7; no firm D call. The length of the CDR3 is 14 residues. Germline values: CDR1 MDHEN, CDR2 SYDVKM. V was clipped by 6 bases and J by 4 bases, with 16 bases between them. DNA for the CDR3: TGTGCCAGCAGGAGATTGGGGTTCATGTACGAGCAGTACTTC. Translated: CASRRLGFMYEQYF. Full variable domain (outside the CDR3, taken from reference TRBV28 and TRBJ2-7): DVKVTQSSRYLVKRTGEKVFLECVQDMDHENMFWYRQDPGLGLRLIYFSYDVKMKEKGDIPEGYSVSREKKERFSLILESASTNQTSMYLCASRRLGFMYEQYFGPGTRLTVT.

This rearrangement joins TRBV9 to TRBJ1-2; the D is unclear. Germline CDR1 reads SGDLS; CDR2 reads YYNGEE. The CDR3 sequence is 15 residues long. V lost 0 bases and J lost 4, with 13 bases in between. Written as DNA, the CDR3 is TGTGCCAGCAGCGTAGAAGATGGCGTCTCCTATGGCTACACCTTC. It codes for CASSVEDGVSYGYTF.

V and J are TRBV5-1 and TRBJ2-1, with D uncertain. Germline V gene sequence: CDR1 SGHRS, CDR2 YFSETQ. Trimming took off 4 bases at V and 9 bases at J, with 14 bases between the two ends. CDR3 length equals 13 residues. The CDR3 sequence: CASSQSSGSEQFF. The CDR3 DNA reads TGCGCCAGCAGCCAATCCTCAGGCTCTGAGCAGTTCTTC.